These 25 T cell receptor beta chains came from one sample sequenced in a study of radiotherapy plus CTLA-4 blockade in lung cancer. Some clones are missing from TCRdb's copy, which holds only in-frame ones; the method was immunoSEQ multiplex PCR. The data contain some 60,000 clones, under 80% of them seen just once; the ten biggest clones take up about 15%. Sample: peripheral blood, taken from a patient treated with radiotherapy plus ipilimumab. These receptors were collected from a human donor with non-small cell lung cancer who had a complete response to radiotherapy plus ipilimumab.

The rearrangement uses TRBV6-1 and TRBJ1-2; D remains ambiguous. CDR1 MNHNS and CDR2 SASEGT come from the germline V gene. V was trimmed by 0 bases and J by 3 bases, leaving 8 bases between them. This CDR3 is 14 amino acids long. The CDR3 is CASSEAVQDYGYTF. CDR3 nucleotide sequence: TGTGCCAGCAGTGAAGCAGTCCAGGACTATGGCTACACCTTC.

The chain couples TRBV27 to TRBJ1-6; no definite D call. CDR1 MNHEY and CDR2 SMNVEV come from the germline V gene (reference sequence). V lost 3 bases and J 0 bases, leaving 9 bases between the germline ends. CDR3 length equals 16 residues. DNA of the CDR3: TGTGCCAGCAGTTTCCGGACTAGCTCCTATAATTCACCCCTCCACTTT. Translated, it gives CASSFRTSSYNSPLHF.

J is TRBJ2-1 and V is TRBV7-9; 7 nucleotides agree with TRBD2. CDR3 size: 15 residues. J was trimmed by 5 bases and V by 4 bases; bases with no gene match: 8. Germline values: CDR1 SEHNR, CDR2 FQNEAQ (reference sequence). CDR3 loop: CASSSEGLTHNEQFF. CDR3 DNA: TGTGCCAGCAGCTCCGAGGGACTAACCCACAATGAGCAGTTCTTC.

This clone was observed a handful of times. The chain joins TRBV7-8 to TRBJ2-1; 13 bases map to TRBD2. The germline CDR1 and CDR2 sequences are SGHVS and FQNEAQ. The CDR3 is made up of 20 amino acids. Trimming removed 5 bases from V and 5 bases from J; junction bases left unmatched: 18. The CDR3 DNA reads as TGTGCCAGCAGCGTCGGACTAGCGGGGGCGATAATGAGGGAAAACAATGAGCAGTTCTTC. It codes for CASSVGLAGAIMRENNEQFF.

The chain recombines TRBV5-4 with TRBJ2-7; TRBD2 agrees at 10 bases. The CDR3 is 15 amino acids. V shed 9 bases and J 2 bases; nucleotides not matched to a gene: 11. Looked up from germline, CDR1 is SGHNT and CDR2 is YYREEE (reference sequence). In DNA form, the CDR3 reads TGTGCCAAAAACTCAAGCGGGAGGGGGCCCTACGAGCAGTACGTC. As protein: CAKNSSGRGPYEQYV.

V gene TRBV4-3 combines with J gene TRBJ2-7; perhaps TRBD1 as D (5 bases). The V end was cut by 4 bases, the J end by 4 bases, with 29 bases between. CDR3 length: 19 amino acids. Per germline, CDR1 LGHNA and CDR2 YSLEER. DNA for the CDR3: TGCGCCAGCAGCCTCGATTACCCAGACTCCTTAGGGGAAAATTACGAGCAGTACGTC. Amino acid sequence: CASSLDYPDSLGENYEQYV.

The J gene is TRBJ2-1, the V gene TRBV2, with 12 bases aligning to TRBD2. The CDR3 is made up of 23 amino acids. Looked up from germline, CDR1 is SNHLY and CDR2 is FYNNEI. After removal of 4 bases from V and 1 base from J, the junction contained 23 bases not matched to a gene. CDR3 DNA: TGTGCCAGCAGTGCATCCTTGGGTCAAAGCGGGACTAGCGGGCCATCGTCCTACAATGAGCAGTTCTTC. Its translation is CASSASLGQSGTSGPSSYNEQFF.

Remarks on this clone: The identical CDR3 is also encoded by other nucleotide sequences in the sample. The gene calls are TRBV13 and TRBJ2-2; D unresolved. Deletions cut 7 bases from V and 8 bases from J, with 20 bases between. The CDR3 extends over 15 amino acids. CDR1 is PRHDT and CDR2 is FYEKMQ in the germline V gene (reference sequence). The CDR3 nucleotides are TGTGCCAGCACTCAAGGTTACAGCCCAACAGGGGAGCTGTTTTTT. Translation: CASTQGYSPTGELFF.

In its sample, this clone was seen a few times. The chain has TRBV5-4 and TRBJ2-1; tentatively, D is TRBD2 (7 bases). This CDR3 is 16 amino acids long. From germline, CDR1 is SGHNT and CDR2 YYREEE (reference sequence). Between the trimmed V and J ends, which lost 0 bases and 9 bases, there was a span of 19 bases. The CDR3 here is CASSLVGRGPGGEQFF. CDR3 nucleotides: TGTGCCAGCAGCTTGGTGGGGCGGGGGCCCGGGGGTGAGCAGTTCTTC.

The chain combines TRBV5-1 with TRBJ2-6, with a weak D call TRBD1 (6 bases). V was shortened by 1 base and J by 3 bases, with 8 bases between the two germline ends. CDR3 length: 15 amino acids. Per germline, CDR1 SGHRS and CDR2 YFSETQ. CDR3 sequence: CASSLQGRGANVLTF. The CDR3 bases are TGCGCCAGCAGCTTGCAGGGGCGTGGGGCCAACGTCCTGACTTTC.

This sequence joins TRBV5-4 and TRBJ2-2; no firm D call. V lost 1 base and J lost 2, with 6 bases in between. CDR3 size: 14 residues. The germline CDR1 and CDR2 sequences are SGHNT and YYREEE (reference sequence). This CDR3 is CASSLRLNTGELFF. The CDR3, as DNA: TGTGCCAGCAGCTTGCGTTTAAACACCGGGGAGCTGTTTTTT.

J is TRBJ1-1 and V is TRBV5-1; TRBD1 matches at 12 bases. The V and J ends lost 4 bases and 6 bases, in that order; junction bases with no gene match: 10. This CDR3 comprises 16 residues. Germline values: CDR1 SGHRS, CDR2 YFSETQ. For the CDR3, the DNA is TGCGCCAGCAGCATGGTTGGGGGACAGGGGGCAGCTGAAGCTTTCTTT. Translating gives CASSMVGGQGAAEAFF.

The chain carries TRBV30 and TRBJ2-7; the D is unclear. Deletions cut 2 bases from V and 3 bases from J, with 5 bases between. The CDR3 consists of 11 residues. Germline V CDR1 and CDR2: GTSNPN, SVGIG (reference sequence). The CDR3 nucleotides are TGTGCCTGGAGTTCAAACTACGAGCAGTACTTC. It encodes CAWSSNYEQYF.

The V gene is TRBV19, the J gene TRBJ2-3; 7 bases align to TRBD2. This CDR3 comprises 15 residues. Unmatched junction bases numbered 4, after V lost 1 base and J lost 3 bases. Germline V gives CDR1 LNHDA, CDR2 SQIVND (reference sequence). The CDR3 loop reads CASSIAGGRTDTQYF. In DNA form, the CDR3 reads TGTGCCAGTAGTATAGCGGGAGGTCGTACAGATACGCAGTATTTT.

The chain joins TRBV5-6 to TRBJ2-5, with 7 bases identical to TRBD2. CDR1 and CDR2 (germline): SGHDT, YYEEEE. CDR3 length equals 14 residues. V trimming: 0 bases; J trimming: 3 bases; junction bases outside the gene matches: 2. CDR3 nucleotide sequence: TGTGCCAGCAGCTTGGTGCGGGGGAAAGAGACCCAGTACTTC. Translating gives CASSLVRGKETQYF.

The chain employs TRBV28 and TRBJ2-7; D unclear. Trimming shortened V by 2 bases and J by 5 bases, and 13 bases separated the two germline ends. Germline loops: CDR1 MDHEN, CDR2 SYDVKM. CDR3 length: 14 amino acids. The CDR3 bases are TGTGCCAGCAGTTTAGTGGCGGAAGCCCACGAGCAGTACGTC. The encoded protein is CASSLVAEAHEQYV.

The CDR3 sequence: CAWSVYRRSYEQYF. In nucleotides, the CDR3 is TGTGCCTGGAGTGTATACAGGCGCTCCTACGAGCAGTACTTC. The V call is TRBV30, the J call TRBJ2-7; maybe TRBD1 (5 bases). The V gene's germline CDR1 is GTSNPN and CDR2 SVGIG (reference sequence). The V gene lost 0 bases and the J gene lost 0 bases, with 9 bases spanning the gap. This CDR3 comprises 14 residues. Combining the CDR3 with reference TRBV30 and TRBJ2-7 gives the whole variable domain SQTIHQWPATLVQPVGSPLSLECTVEGTSNPNLYWYRQAAGRGLQLLFYSVGIGQISSEVPQNLSASRPQDRQFILSSKKLLLSDSGFYLCAWSVYRRSYEQYFGPGTRLTVT.

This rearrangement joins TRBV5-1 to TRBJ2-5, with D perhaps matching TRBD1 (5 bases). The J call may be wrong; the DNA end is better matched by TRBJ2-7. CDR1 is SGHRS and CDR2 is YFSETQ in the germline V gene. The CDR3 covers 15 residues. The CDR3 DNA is TGCGCCAGCAGCTTGAGGGCAGGGCAAGAGTACGAGCAGTACTTC. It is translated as CASSLRAGQEYEQYF.

Written as DNA, the CDR3 is TGTGCCAGCTCACCAGGTGCGGCTAACTATGGCTACACCTTC. Translating it yields CASSPGAANYGYTF. The rearrangement uses TRBV18 and TRBJ1-2; unclear D gene. Germline V gene lookup returns CDR1 KGHSH and CDR2 LQKENI. Trimming cost V 2 bases and J 0 bases, with 7 bases left between them. This CDR3 comprises 14 residues.

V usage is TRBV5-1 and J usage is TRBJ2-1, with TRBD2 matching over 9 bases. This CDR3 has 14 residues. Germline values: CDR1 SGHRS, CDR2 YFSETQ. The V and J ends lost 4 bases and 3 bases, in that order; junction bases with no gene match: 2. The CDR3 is CASSGTSNYNEQFF. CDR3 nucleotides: TGCGCCAGCAGCGGGACTAGCAACTACAATGAGCAGTTCTTC.

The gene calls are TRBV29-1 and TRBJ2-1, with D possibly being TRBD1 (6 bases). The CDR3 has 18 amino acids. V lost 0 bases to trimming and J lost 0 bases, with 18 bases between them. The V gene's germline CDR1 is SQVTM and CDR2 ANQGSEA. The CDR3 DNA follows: TGCAGCGTTGAAGATCTGGGGCCCGGGACACTCTCCTACAATGAGCAGTTCTTC. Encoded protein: CSVEDLGPGTLSYNEQFF.

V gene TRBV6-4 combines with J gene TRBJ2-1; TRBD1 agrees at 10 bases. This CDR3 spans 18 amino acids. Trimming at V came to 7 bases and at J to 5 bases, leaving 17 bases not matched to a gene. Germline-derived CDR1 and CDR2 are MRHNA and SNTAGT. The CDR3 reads CASISGQGSPEKDNEQFF. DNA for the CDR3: TGTGCCAGCATTTCGGGACAGGGGTCGCCGGAAAAAGACAATGAGCAGTTCTTC.

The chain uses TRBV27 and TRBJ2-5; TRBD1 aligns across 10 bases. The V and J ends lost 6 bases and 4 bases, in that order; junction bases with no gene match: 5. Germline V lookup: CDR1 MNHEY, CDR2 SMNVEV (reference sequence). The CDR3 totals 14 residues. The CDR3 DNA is TGTGCCAGCAGACGTGGACAGGGGGGAGAGACCCAGTACTTC. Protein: CASRRGQGGETQYF.

CDR3 in DNA: TGTGCCACCAGCGTACAGGGTTCGGGTGAGCAGTTCTTC. Protein sequence: CATSVQGSGEQFF. This chain joins TRBV15 and TRBJ2-1; a possible D gene is TRBD1 (6 bases). The V and J ends lost 5 bases and 9 bases respectively, with 14 bases between them. Germline V gene lookup returns CDR1 LNHNV and CDR2 YYDKDF (reference sequence). The CDR3 length is 13 residues. Variable domain in full (rest from reference TRBV15 and TRBJ2-1): DAMVIQNPRYQVTQFGKPVTLSCSQTLNHNVMYWYQQKSSQAPKLLFHYYDKDFNNEADTPDNFQSRRPNTSFCFLDIRSPGLGDTAMYLCATSVQGSGEQFFGPGTRLTVL.

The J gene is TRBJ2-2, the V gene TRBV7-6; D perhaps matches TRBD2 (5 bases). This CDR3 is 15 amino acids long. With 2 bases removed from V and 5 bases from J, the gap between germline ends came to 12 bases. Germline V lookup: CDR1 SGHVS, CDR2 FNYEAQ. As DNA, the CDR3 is TGTGCCAGCAGCTTATTCGGGGTTGAAACCGGGGAGCTGTTTTTT. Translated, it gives CASSLFGVETGELFF.